This TCR beta chain was observed in a study of blood T cell repertoires in COVID-19. Only in-frame clones appear in the TCRdb table, and some are missing; sequencing was by immunoSEQ multiplex PCR. Counted here are approximately 200,000 clones, more than 80% occurring once; the ten biggest clones make up under 2%. Two negative PCRs, clearance, or symptom resolution had been documented for recovered Cohort 3 donors. This CDR3 region has 14 residues. Per the germline V gene, CDR1 is SGHVS and CDR2 is FNYEAQ. The V end lost 5 bases, the J end lost 4 bases, and 12 bases lay between the germline ends. This TCR derives from a man in his sixties who had recovered from COVID-19. Sequenced material: PBMCs or T cells enriched from blood (not recorded which). The gene calls are TRBV7-6 and TRBJ1-5; D gene ambiguous. For the CDR3, the DNA is TGTGCCAGCAGCCCCAGACACGGAAATCAGCCCCAGCATTTT. Protein sequence: CASSPRHGNQPQHF.